This section outlines one T cell receptor beta chain sequence together with its context. Its antigen remains undetermined. No base qualities exist here, and no much larger clone lies one base off it. The record originates from a study of vaccination effects on CD4 cells after COVID-19 (dated 2022 in TCRdb). Background for the entire study: Across the study, the median time from the second dose to post-vaccine sampling was 72 days (range 14 to 241). In the study, cultures from other donors were sequenced using the Oncomine TCR Beta short-read assay on an Illumina iSeq 100. SARS-CoV-2 spike-specific CD4+ TCR repertoires from before and after mRNA vaccination were compared in COVID-19 convalescent patients and in infection-naive vaccine recipients. Altogether, nine to ten COVID-19 convalescent patients and a few SARS-CoV-2-naive healthy vaccine recipients made up the full study.

In the ViraFEST assay, PBMC were stimulated with viral peptide pools, and antigen-specific CD4+ T cell clonotypes were then identified by expansion using TCR sequencing. After 10 days of culture, CD4+ T cells were isolated with the EasySep CD4+ T cell isolation kit. Each participant got two doses of an mRNA SARS-CoV-2 vaccine, either BNT162b2 or mRNA-1273. None of the healthy vaccine recipients had a prior SARS-CoV-2 infection, which was confirmed by nucleocapsid antibody tests that came back negative both before and after vaccination. Some 1.9 million PBMC per well were cultured with 9 to 10 ug/ml peptides in IMDM containing approximately 4.7% human AB serum, around 9.7 IU/ml IL-2 and gentamicin. On days 3 and 7, half of the culture medium was replaced with fresh IL-2-containing medium. Unless noted otherwise, every peptide stimulation condition was grown in triplicate wells. Using Ficoll-Paque Plus gradient centrifugation, PBMC were separated from whole blood and then either used fresh or cryopreserved at -140C. The overlapping peptide pools covered the spike proteins of SARS-CoV-2 and of the common cold coronaviruses HCoV-NL63, HCoV-OC43 and HCoV-229E. Genomic DNA was extracted from cultured CD4+ T cells with the QIAamp micro DNA kit.

V drops 8 bases and J drops 1 base, leaving 11 bases in between. Taken from cysteine to phenylalanine, the CDR3 has 13 residues. Of the read, only the CDR3 DNA is kept; its 39 bases are in frame from base 1. CDR1 LNHDA and CDR2 SQIVND were looked up in the germline V gene (reference sequence). The library came from the immunoSEQ multiplex PCR assay. DNA from the cultured and isolated CD4+ T cells underwent TCR beta CDR3 sequencing. The paper's data handling went like this. Non-productive TCR sequences were removed and reads were trimmed to the CDR3 region, keeping CDR3s of at least 7 amino acids. Antigen-specific clonotypes were identified with the MANAFEST web app by comparing expansion in peptide wells against reference cultures. For clones to be considered positive, expansion at FDR<0.05 versus reference and all other wells, an odds ratio above 5, and a frequency above 0.1% in two replicate wells were required. A clonotype was defined as cross-reactive if the clonotype was significantly expanded both in SARS-CoV-2 spike wells and in at least one common cold coronavirus spike condition. Levenshtein distance calculated with the stringdist R package was used to assess CDR3 similarity, and unrooted trees were constructed with ape in R 3.6.1. TCRdb took over this immuneACCESS table, retaining in-frame rearrangements with V and J assigned. Such tables are incomplete; in checked studies, under half of the missing clones stem from an unresolved V gene, and the remainder is unexplained. V and J calls and clone size come straight from that table; D and trimming were deduced from the DNA. The table for this sample lists approximately 26,000 clones; almost 80% of them were counted only once. The biggest ten clones account for 6.5% of the sample.

Study-wide conclusions, independent of this receptor: Among healthy vaccine recipients, nearly all vaccine-induced clones were SARS-CoV-2 mono-reactive, and only 1 of 255 was cross-reactive with common cold coronaviruses. Both infection-induced and vaccine-induced clones contracted markedly at late post-vaccination timepoints, which is consistent with waning T cell responses. Limitations of the study were the small number of convalescent patients and the absence of early post-infection timepoints.

The sample in question was CD4+ T cells from PBMCs cultured with SARS-CoV-2 spike peptides, obtained after COVID-19 vaccination. The label giving this sample's cell subset or site can be read as: SARS-CoV-2 spike overlapping peptide pool stimulation. The receptor comes from a human donor who received a COVID-19 vaccine. Some clones in this sample may be carry-over from other donors' samples. The chain employs TRBV19 and TRBJ1-2, with the D gene uncertain. In nucleotides, the sequence is TGTGCCAGTGGGAGAAACCTTAACTATGGCTACACCTTC. This yields the protein CASGRNLNYGYTF.